This passage covers 20 T cell receptor beta chains from one sample sequenced in a study of PD-1 blockade in classical Hodgkin lymphoma. Sequencing used immunoSEQ multiplex PCR; TCRdb keeps in-frame clones, though not all of them. The table records roughly 60,000 clones, roughly 91% of them present only once. Each patient relapsed following autologous stem cell transplantation, and prior brentuximab vedotin exposure differed. The material was peripheral blood mononuclear cells (PBMCs), obtained before the second cycle of nivolumab. The source is a human donor with classical Hodgkin lymphoma.

The chain employs TRBV7-9 and TRBJ2-7; tentatively, D is TRBD1 (6 bases). With 5 bases removed from V and 9 bases from J, the gap between germline ends came to 17 bases. CDR3 length: 13 amino acids. Germline V gene lookup returns CDR1 SEHNR and CDR2 FQNEAQ (reference sequence). The CDR3 spells CASSIKQGIGQYF. In nucleotides, the CDR3 is TGTGCCAGCAGCATCAAACAGGGAATCGGGCAGTACTTC.

This sequence joins TRBV27 and TRBJ1-6, with D possibly matching TRBD1 (6 bases). The CDR3 sequence is 16 residues long. The germline CDR1 and CDR2 sequences are MNHEY and SMNVEV (reference sequence). The V end was cut by 2 bases, the J end by 10 bases, with 18 bases between. CDR3 bases: TGTGCCAGCAGTTTAGTGTTCGAGGGGGGTGGCTCACCCCTCCACTTT. This encodes CASSLVFEGGGSPLHF.

The V and J genes are TRBV5-1 and TRBJ1-1, with 8 bases that match TRBD1. V trimming: 0 bases; J trimming: 4 bases; junction bases outside the gene matches: 8. This CDR3 comprises 16 residues. From germline, CDR1 is SGHRS and CDR2 YFSETQ. The CDR3 sequence: CASSLVPFDRGTEAFF. In nucleotides, the CDR3 is TGCGCCAGCAGCTTGGTCCCATTTGACAGGGGCACTGAAGCTTTCTTT.

The chain employs TRBV6-6 and TRBJ2-7; D ambiguous. Germline V lookup: CDR1 MNHNY, CDR2 SVGAGI (reference sequence). Between the trimmed V and J ends, which lost 6 bases and 4 bases, there was a span of 7 bases. The CDR3 is 11 amino acids. The CDR3 region has the DNA TGTGCCAGCAGGTCCGTATACGAGCAGTACTTC. Amino acids: CASRSVYEQYF.

This clone was seen only once. V gene TRBV9 combines with J gene TRBJ2-3; 12 nucleotides agree with TRBD2. Germline loops: CDR1 SGDLS, CDR2 YYNGEE. The CDR3 has 17 residues. The V gene end was trimmed by 3 bases and the J gene end by 3 bases; junction bases not matched to a gene: 8. Written as DNA, the CDR3 is TGTGCCAGCAGCGCGGAACTAGCGGGGGGCGGGACAGATACGCAGTATTTT. Translation: CASSAELAGGGTDTQYF.

The rearrangement links TRBV11-2 to TRBJ2-1; unclear D gene. The CDR3 totals 15 residues. V was pared by 3 bases and J by 7 bases, with 16 bases between. Germline V lookup: CDR1 SGHAT, CDR2 FQNNGV. CDR3 sequence (DNA): TGTGCCAGCAGCTTCCAGGAACGGGTGGGAAATGAGCAGTTCTTC. Protein: CASSFQERVGNEQFF.

This clone was picked up a small number of times. This sequence joins TRBV28 and TRBJ1-3; no firm D call. This CDR3 is 13 amino acids long. With 5 bases removed from V and 1 base from J, the gap between germline ends came to 6 bases. Germline assignment: CDR1 MDHEN and CDR2 SYDVKM. The CDR3 reads CASSELSGNTIYF. For the CDR3, the DNA is TGTGCCAGCAGTGAACTATCTGGAAACACCATATATTTT.

This chain links TRBV7-6 with TRBJ2-1; tentative D call: TRBD2 (6 bases). V dropped 1 base and J dropped 0 bases, with 10 bases sitting between them. Germline CDR1 reads SGHVS; CDR2 reads FNYEAQ. The CDR3 runs to 16 residues. In nucleotides, the CDR3 is TGTGCCAGCAGCTTAGGATTAGCGGACTCCTACAATGAGCAGTTCTTC. Protein: CASSLGLADSYNEQFF. The whole variable domain, remainder taken from reference TRBV7-6 and TRBJ2-1, is GAGVSQSPRYKVTKRGQDVALRCDPISGHVSLYWYRQALGQGPEFLTYFNYEAQQDKSGLPNDRFSAERPEGSISTLTIQRTEQRDSAMYRCASSLGLADSYNEQFFGPGTRLTVL.

The chain links TRBV5-1 to TRBJ2-2; TRBD1 agrees at 7 bases. The germline V gene encodes CDR1 SGHRS and CDR2 YFSETQ. This CDR3 has 15 amino acids. J lost 6 bases, V lost 4 bases, and 9 bases had no gene match. The CDR3 is CASSQAGTAAGELFF. CDR3 bases: TGCGCCAGCAGCCAGGCCGGGACAGCCGCCGGGGAGCTGTTTTTT.

The CDR3 DNA sequence: TGTGCCAGCAGCTTTGACAAGAACACTGAAGCTTTCTTT. This gives the protein CASSFDKNTEAFF. The chain employs TRBV5-6 and TRBJ1-1; the D is unclear. CDR1 and CDR2 from the germline V gene are SGHDT and YYEEEE. V shed 2 bases and J shed 1 base, with 6 bases lying between them. The CDR3 is made up of 13 amino acids.

The CDR3 coding sequence is TGTGCCAGCAGAGTTGGCGGGGGTTACTCTGGAAACACCATATATTTT. This codes for CASRVGGGYSGNTIYF. V usage is TRBV28 and J usage is TRBJ1-3; a weak D match, TRBD1 (5 bases). Trimming pared 6 bases from V and 0 bases from J, leaving 15 bases between. Germline V gene sequence: CDR1 MDHEN, CDR2 SYDVKM. This CDR3 has 16 amino acids.

In its sample, this clone was seen a few times. The CDR3 is CASSPTTGYNQPQHF. Here the CDR3 DNA reads TGCGCCAGCAGCCCGACGACAGGGTATAATCAGCCCCAGCATTTT. The chain couples TRBV5-1 to TRBJ1-5, with 7 nucleotides matching TRBD1. After removal of 4 bases from V and 4 bases from J, the junction contained 8 bases not matched to a gene. This CDR3 region has 15 residues. Germline-derived CDR1 and CDR2 are SGHRS and YFSETQ.

The J gene is TRBJ2-6, the V gene TRBV12-5, with D perhaps given as TRBD1 or TRBD2 (6 bases each). Trimming removed 3 bases at V and 5 bases at J, with 20 bases between. Germline loops: CDR1 LGHNT, CDR2 FRNRAP. The CDR3 extends over 18 amino acids. CDR3 residues: CASGLPRGPGRWANVLTF. CDR3 sequence (DNA): TGTGCTAGTGGTTTACCCAGGGGCCCTGGGAGGTGGGCCAACGTCCTGACTTTC. The variable domain in full, completed from reference TRBV12-5 and TRBJ2-6, reads DARVTQTPRHKVTEMGQEVTMRCQPILGHNTVFWYRQTMMQGLELLAYFRNRAPLDDSGMPKDRFSAEMPDATLATLKIQPSEPRDSAVYFCASGLPRGPGRWANVLTFGAGSRLTVL.

This chain joins TRBV12-5 and TRBJ1-2; the D is unclear. The V end lost 5 bases, the J end lost 3 bases, and 16 bases lay between the germline ends. Germline V gene lookup returns CDR1 LGHNT and CDR2 FRNRAP. The CDR3 contains 15 residues. The CDR3, as DNA: TGTGCTAGTGGTAGAGAGTCGGCGGTTTACTATGGCTACACCTTC. This translates into CASGRESAVYYGYTF. The full variable domain, rest sourced from reference TRBV12-5 and TRBJ1-2, is DARVTQTPRHKVTEMGQEVTMRCQPILGHNTVFWYRQTMMQGLELLAYFRNRAPLDDSGMPKDRFSAEMPDATLATLKIQPSEPRDSAVYFCASGRESAVYYGYTFGSGTRLTVV.

The CDR3 is CASSSPSGFRNTEAFF. The CDR3 DNA reads TGTGCCAGCAGCTCCCCATCAGGGTTTCGGAACACTGAAGCTTTCTTT. The V call is TRBV11-2, the J call TRBJ1-1; a possible D gene is TRBD1 (5 bases). Germline V gene lookup returns CDR1 SGHAT and CDR2 FQNNGV. With 4 bases removed from V and 1 base from J, the gap between germline ends came to 16 bases. The CDR3 runs 16 residues.

V gene TRBV4-1 combines with J gene TRBJ1-1; TRBD1 might be the D (6 bases). Germline CDR1 and CDR2: MGHRA and YSYEKL. The CDR3 consists of 16 residues. V dropped 4 bases and J dropped 4 bases, with 19 bases sitting between them. CDR3: CASSPKGDTTGTEAFF. Here the CDR3 DNA reads TGCGCCAGCAGCCCCAAGGGGGATACTACCGGCACTGAAGCTTTCTTT.

The chain joins TRBV5-1 to TRBJ2-1, with D perhaps matching TRBD1 (6 bases). The CDR3 consists of 15 residues. Per germline, CDR1 SGHRS and CDR2 YFSETQ. V gave up 0 bases and J gave up 7 bases, with 14 bases separating them. CDR3 sequence reads: CASSLGDGGQNEQFF. The CDR3 nucleotides read TGCGCCAGCAGCTTGGGTGATGGGGGCCAAAATGAGCAGTTCTTC.

The CDR3 DNA is TGTGCCAGCAGCTTAAGGCAGGGAGTTCACGAGCAGTACTTC. It specifies CASSLRQGVHEQYF. The chain joins TRBV7-2 to TRBJ2-7; D could derive from TRBD1 or TRBD2 (5 bases each). With 2 bases removed from V and 5 bases from J, the gap between germline ends came to 13 bases. Germline CDR1 reads SGHTA; CDR2 reads FQGNSA. The CDR3 spans 14 residues.

The V and J genes are TRBV5-1 and TRBJ2-3; D may match TRBD1 or TRBD2 (5 bases each). The CDR3 is 14 amino acids. Per germline, CDR1 SGHRS and CDR2 YFSETQ. V lost 4 bases to trimming and J lost 0 bases, with 9 bases between them. CDR3 protein: CASSPRDSTDTQYF. CDR3 coding DNA: TGCGCCAGCAGCCCCCGGGACAGCACAGATACGCAGTATTTT.

V usage is TRBV29-1 and J usage is TRBJ1-2, with TRBD1 identical over 8 bases. The CDR3 covers 13 residues. Looked up from germline, CDR1 is SQVTM and CDR2 is ANQGSEA. Trimming at V came to 4 bases and at J to 5 bases, leaving 6 bases not matched to a gene. The DNA for the CDR3 is TGCAGCGTTGGTCCGGGACAGGATTATGGCTACACCTTC. As protein: CSVGPGQDYGYTF.